This TCR beta chain appears in the sequencing data of a study of blood T cell repertoires in COVID-19. V shed 8 bases and J shed 6 bases, with 18 bases lying between them. The CDR3 totals 14 residues. The V gene's germline CDR1 is LNHDA and CDR2 SQIVND (reference sequence). Data came from immunoSEQ multiplex PCR; TCRdb stores just in-frame clones and leaves some out. Of tens of thousands of clones listed, 87% are singletons. The V and J genes are TRBV19 and TRBJ2-3; a weak D match, TRBD1 (6 bases). This clonotype was obtained from a woman older than 75 with active or convalescent COVID-19. Sequencing input: peripheral blood. CDR3 nucleotides: TGTGCCAGTCGCACCGGGACACTCCCGGATACGCAGTATTTT. Encoded protein: CASRTGTLPDTQYF.